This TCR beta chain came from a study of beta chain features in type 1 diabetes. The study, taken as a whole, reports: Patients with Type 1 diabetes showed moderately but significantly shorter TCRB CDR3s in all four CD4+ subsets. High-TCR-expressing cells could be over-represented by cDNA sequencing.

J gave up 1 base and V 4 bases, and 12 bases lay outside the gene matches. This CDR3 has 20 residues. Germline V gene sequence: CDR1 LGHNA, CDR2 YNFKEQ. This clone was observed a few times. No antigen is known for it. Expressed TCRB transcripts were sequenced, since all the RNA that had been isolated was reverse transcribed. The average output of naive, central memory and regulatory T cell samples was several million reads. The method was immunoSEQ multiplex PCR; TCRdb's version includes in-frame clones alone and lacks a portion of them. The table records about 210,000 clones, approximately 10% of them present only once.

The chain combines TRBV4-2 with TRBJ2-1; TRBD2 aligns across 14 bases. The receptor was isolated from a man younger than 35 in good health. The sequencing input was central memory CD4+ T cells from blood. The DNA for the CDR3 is TGTGCCAGCAGCCCCGTGGGACTAGCGGGAGAGGTTGGGTCCTACAATGAGCAGTTCTTC. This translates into CASSPVGLAGEVGSYNEQFF.